Listed below are T cell receptor beta chains from one sample, sequenced in a study of blood T cell repertoires in COVID-19. The protocol was immunoSEQ multiplex PCR, while the TCRdb copy is restricted to in-frame clones and leaves out a portion. The sample shows about 67,000 clones, about 83% of them seen only once. What was sequenced was peripheral blood. The receptor source for this set is a woman of 80 years or more with acute or convalescent COVID-19. The CDR3 runs from the conserved cysteine through the conserved F or W. Each record gives: J gene, D gene, clone size, V gene, CDR3 protein, CDR3 DNA. The D gene is left open where the match is weak. Not every row has a clone size; where given, it reads once, few, many or a size class.

j_gene: TRBJ1-2
d_gene: NA
abundance: NA
v_gene: TRBV29-1
CDR3aa: CSVVPDSKFGGYTF
CDR3nt: TGCAGCGTTGTTCCCGATTCGAAATTCGGGGGCTACACCTTC

j_gene: TRBJ1-1
d_gene: NA
abundance: NA
v_gene: TRBV7-2
CDR3aa: CASSSTYMNTEAFF
CDR3nt: TGTGCCAGCAGCTCGACTTACATGAACACTGAAGCTTTCTTT

j_gene: TRBJ2-1
d_gene: TRBD2
abundance: NA
v_gene: TRBV5-1
CDR3aa: CASSFPRLAGGNEQFF
CDR3nt: TGCGCCAGCAGCTTTCCCCGACTAGCGGGAGGTAATGAGCAGTTCTTC

j_gene: TRBJ1-5
d_gene: TRBD1
abundance: NA
v_gene: TRBV6-5
CDR3aa: CASSPDRGQSQPQHF
CDR3nt: TGTGCCAGCAGCCCCGACAGGGGACAAAGTCAGCCCCAGCATTTT

j_gene: TRBJ2-7
d_gene: NA
abundance: NA
v_gene: TRBV24-1
CDR3aa: CATSDYRDEQYF
CDR3nt: TGTGCCACCAGTGATTACAGGGACGAGCAGTACTTC

j_gene: TRBJ1-1
d_gene: NA
abundance: NA
v_gene: TRBV12-5
CDR3aa: CASGFGNTEAFF
CDR3nt: TGTGCTAGTGGTTTCGGGAACACTGAAGCTTTCTTT

j_gene: TRBJ1-1
d_gene: NA
abundance: NA
v_gene: TRBV6-6
CDR3aa: CASSYFADTEAFF
CDR3nt: TGTGCCAGCAGTTACTTTGCGGACACTGAAGCTTTCTTT

j_gene: TRBJ1-2
d_gene: NA
abundance: NA
v_gene: TRBV12-3/TRBV12-4
CDR3aa: CASSGQNYGYTF
CDR3nt: TGTGCCAGCAGTGGCCAGAACTATGGCTACACCTTC

j_gene: TRBJ2-3
d_gene: NA
abundance: NA
v_gene: TRBV5-1
CDR3aa: CASSPASGGATSTDTQYF
CDR3nt: TGCGCCAGCAGCCCCGCGTCGGGGGGCGCGACTAGCACAGATACGCAGTATTTT

j_gene: TRBJ1-1
d_gene: NA
abundance: once
v_gene: TRBV5-6
CDR3aa: CASSSLRTEAFF
CDR3nt: TGTGCCAGCAGCTCCCTACGGACTGAAGCTTTCTTT

j_gene: TRBJ2-7
d_gene: NA
abundance: few
v_gene: TRBV28
CDR3aa: CASSSGGVAYEQYF
CDR3nt: TGTGCCAGCAGTTCTGGCGGGGTTGCCTACGAGCAGTACTTC

j_gene: TRBJ1-2
d_gene: TRBD1
abundance: NA
v_gene: TRBV7-3
CDR3aa: CASSLGTGSGYTF
CDR3nt: TGTGCCAGCAGCTTAGGGACAGGCTCGGGCTACACCTTC

j_gene: TRBJ2-7
d_gene: NA
abundance: once
v_gene: TRBV28
CDR3aa: CASYRGSPYEQYF
CDR3nt: TGTGCCAGTTATCGGGGTAGCCCCTACGAGCAGTACTTC

j_gene: TRBJ1-1
d_gene: NA
abundance: NA
v_gene: TRBV12-3/TRBV12-4
CDR3aa: CASRRGEGTEAFF
CDR3nt: TGTGCCAGCAGACGGGGGGAAGGCACTGAAGCTTTCTTT

j_gene: TRBJ1-6
d_gene: NA
abundance: NA
v_gene: TRBV5-1
CDR3aa: CASSLISGNNSPLHF
CDR3nt: TGCGCCAGCAGCTTAATCTCAGGGAATAATTCACCCCTCCACTTT

j_gene: TRBJ1-2
d_gene: TRBD1
abundance: once
v_gene: TRBV19
CDR3aa: CASSTMGTGYGYTF
CDR3nt: TGTGCCAGTAGTACCATGGGGACAGGGTATGGCTACACCTTC

j_gene: TRBJ1-4
d_gene: TRBD1
abundance: NA
v_gene: TRBV28
CDR3aa: CASRGTGGEKLFF
CDR3nt: TGTGCCAGCAGAGGGACAGGGGGTGAAAAACTGTTTTTT

j_gene: TRBJ2-3
d_gene: NA
abundance: NA
v_gene: TRBV10-3
CDR3aa: CAISESARGPPQYF
CDR3nt: TGTGCCATCAGTGAGTCAGCGCGGGGCCCGCCTCAGTATTTT

j_gene: TRBJ1-2
d_gene: TRBD1
abundance: NA
v_gene: TRBV30
CDR3aa: CAWSAAGTGVRGYTF
CDR3nt: TGTGCCTGGAGCGCCGCCGGGACAGGGGTACGTGGCTACACCTTC

j_gene: TRBJ1-4
d_gene: NA
abundance: NA
v_gene: TRBV5-1
CDR3aa: CASSQSEKLFF
CDR3nt: TGCGCCAGCAGCCAAAGCGAAAAACTGTTTTTT

j_gene: TRBJ1-4
d_gene: TRBD1
abundance: NA
v_gene: TRBV18
CDR3aa: CASSSGQGITNEKLFF
CDR3nt: TGTGCCAGCTCATCGGGACAGGGAATAACTAATGAAAAACTGTTTTTT

j_gene: TRBJ2-7
d_gene: TRBD1
abundance: NA
v_gene: TRBV28
CDR3aa: CASSLRLGTETYEQYF
CDR3nt: TGTGCCAGCAGTTTACGACTCGGGACAGAAACCTACGAGCAGTACTTC

j_gene: TRBJ1-3
d_gene: TRBD1
abundance: NA
v_gene: TRBV6-5
CDR3aa: CASSRTGSSGNTIYF
CDR3nt: TGTGCCAGCAGCCGGACAGGGAGCTCTGGAAACACCATATATTTT

j_gene: TRBJ1-6
d_gene: NA
abundance: NA
v_gene: TRBV7-8
CDR3aa: CASSLEGWGQTNSPLHF
CDR3nt: TGTGCCAGCAGCTTAGAGGGTTGGGGGCAGACTAATTCACCCCTCCACTTT

j_gene: TRBJ1-3
d_gene: NA
abundance: NA
v_gene: TRBV15
CDR3aa: CATSREQYSGNTIYF
CDR3nt: TGTGCCACCAGCAGAGAACAGTACTCTGGAAACACCATATATTTT

j_gene: TRBJ1-1
d_gene: NA
abundance: NA
v_gene: TRBV21-1
CDR3aa: CASIRNRDRAQLNTEAFF
CDR3nt: TGTGCCAGCATTAGAAACCGGGACAGGGCCCAATTGAACACTGAAGCTTTCTTT

j_gene: TRBJ2-1
d_gene: NA
abundance: NA
v_gene: TRBV5-1
CDR3aa: CASRSQTGSNEQFF
CDR3nt: TGCGCCAGCAGATCACAAACGGGGTCCAATGAGCAGTTCTTC

j_gene: TRBJ2-6
d_gene: NA
abundance: NA
v_gene: TRBV6-5
CDR3aa: CASSYVLSGANVLTF
CDR3nt: TGTGCCAGCAGTTACGTTCTCTCTGGGGCCAACGTCCTGACTTTC

j_gene: TRBJ1-1
d_gene: NA
abundance: NA
v_gene: TRBV14
CDR3aa: CASSPLAQGDGEAFF
CDR3nt: TGTGCCAGCAGCCCCCTCGCACAGGGTGATGGTGAAGCTTTCTTT

j_gene: TRBJ2-1
d_gene: TRBD2
abundance: NA
v_gene: TRBV6-2/TRBV6-3
CDR3aa: CASSSLRLAGGGHNEQFF
CDR3nt: TGTGCCAGCAGCTCCCTTCGACTAGCGGGAGGTGGGCACAATGAGCAGTTCTTC

j_gene: TRBJ2-5
d_gene: TRBD2
abundance: NA
v_gene: TRBV28
CDR3aa: CASSPTSGASKETQYF
CDR3nt: TGTGCCAGCTCCCCAACTAGCGGGGCCTCGAAGGAGACCCAGTACTTC

j_gene: TRBJ1-2
d_gene: NA
abundance: once
v_gene: TRBV19
CDR3aa: CASSIGGGATIGYTF
CDR3nt: TGTGCCAGTAGTATCGGTGGGGGGGCGACTATTGGCTACACCTTC

j_gene: TRBJ2-2
d_gene: NA
abundance: NA
v_gene: TRBV11-2
CDR3aa: CASSAYRATGELFF
CDR3nt: TGTGCCAGCAGCGCTTACAGGGCCACCGGGGAGCTGTTTTTT

j_gene: TRBJ2-1
d_gene: TRBD2
abundance: once
v_gene: TRBV5-5
CDR3aa: CASSLTSGRPSRYNEQFF
CDR3nt: TGTGCCAGCAGCTTGACTAGCGGGAGGCCGTCTCGCTACAATGAGCAGTTCTTC

j_gene: TRBJ2-3
d_gene: TRBD2
abundance: NA
v_gene: TRBV5-6
CDR3aa: CASSLAGGGTDTQYF
CDR3nt: TGTGCCAGCAGCTTGGCGGGGGGAGGCACAGATACGCAGTATTTT

j_gene: TRBJ1-1
d_gene: NA
abundance: NA
v_gene: TRBV27
CDR3aa: CASSLSAGMNTEAFF
CDR3nt: TGTGCCAGCAGTTTATCGGCAGGAATGAACACTGAAGCTTTCTTT

j_gene: TRBJ2-1
d_gene: TRBD2
abundance: NA
v_gene: TRBV10-3
CDR3aa: CATAGLAGGSNEQFF
CDR3nt: TGTGCCACCGCCGGGCTAGCGGGAGGGTCCAATGAGCAGTTCTTC

j_gene: TRBJ1-1
d_gene: TRBD1
abundance: NA
v_gene: TRBV6-5
CDR3aa: CASRARQGINTEAFF
CDR3nt: TGTGCCAGCAGGGCACGACAGGGGATAAACACTGAAGCTTTCTTT

j_gene: TRBJ1-1
d_gene: NA
abundance: NA
v_gene: TRBV27
CDR3aa: CASSLSLGVPNTEAFF
CDR3nt: TGTGCCAGCAGTTTATCGTTAGGGGTCCCGAACACTGAAGCTTTCTTT

j_gene: TRBJ2-3
d_gene: NA
abundance: NA
v_gene: TRBV4-1
CDR3aa: CASSQESGVDTQYF
CDR3nt: TGCGCCAGCAGCCAAGAATCCGGGGTAGATACGCAGTATTTT

j_gene: TRBJ1-6
d_gene: NA
abundance: NA
v_gene: TRBV2
CDR3aa: CASSTGIGHSPLHF
CDR3nt: TGTGCCAGCAGCACAGGAATTGGGCATTCACCCCTCCACTTT

j_gene: TRBJ1-4
d_gene: NA
abundance: NA
v_gene: TRBV5-3
CDR3aa: CARSWYPGVTNEKLFF
CDR3nt: TGTGCCAGAAGCTGGTACCCAGGGGTAACTAATGAAAAACTGTTTTTT

j_gene: TRBJ1-2
d_gene: NA
abundance: once
v_gene: TRBV3-1/TRBV3-2
CDR3aa: CASSRQESYTF
CDR3nt: TGTGCCAGCAGCAGACAGGAGAGCTACACCTTC

j_gene: TRBJ2-4
d_gene: TRBD2
abundance: NA
v_gene: TRBV5-6
CDR3aa: CASSPAGGVKNIQYF
CDR3nt: TGTGCCAGCAGTCCCGCGGGGGGCGTTAAAAACATTCAGTACTTC

j_gene: TRBJ1-1
d_gene: NA
abundance: NA
v_gene: TRBV5-1
CDR3aa: CASSLEPGSRLMNTEAFF
CDR3nt: TGCGCCAGCAGCTTGGAACCGGGAAGCAGGCTTATGAACACTGAAGCTTTCTTT

j_gene: TRBJ2-3
d_gene: NA
abundance: NA
v_gene: TRBV5-1
CDR3aa: CASSLEEGSTDTQYF
CDR3nt: TGCGCCAGCAGCTTGGAGGAGGGGTCCACAGATACGCAGTATTTT

j_gene: TRBJ2-5
d_gene: TRBD2
abundance: NA
v_gene: TRBV7-2
CDR3aa: CASSLGGGAGETQYF
CDR3nt: TGTGCCAGCAGCTTAGGCGGGGGGGCGGGAGAGACCCAGTACTTC

j_gene: TRBJ2-7
d_gene: NA
abundance: NA
v_gene: TRBV5-1
CDR3aa: CASSSGQQTYEQYF
CDR3nt: TGCGCCAGCAGTTCGGGACAACAGACCTACGAGCAGTACTTC

j_gene: TRBJ2-7
d_gene: TRBD1
abundance: NA
v_gene: TRBV19
CDR3aa: CASSIGTGLSYEQYF
CDR3nt: TGTGCCAGTAGTATCGGGACAGGGCTCTCCTACGAGCAGTACTTC

j_gene: TRBJ2-1
d_gene: TRBD1
abundance: NA
v_gene: TRBV3-1/TRBV3-2
CDR3aa: CASSQDSVGTGKFF
CDR3nt: TGTGCCAGCAGCCAAGACTCGGTCGGGACAGGCAAGTTCTTC

j_gene: TRBJ1-1
d_gene: TRBD1
abundance: NA
v_gene: TRBV6-6
CDR3aa: CASSQTGEAFF
CDR3nt: TGTGCCAGCAGTCAGACAGGGGAAGCTTTCTTT

j_gene: TRBJ2-7
d_gene: NA
abundance: NA
v_gene: TRBV7-2
CDR3aa: CASSLGHAFRDEQYF
CDR3nt: TGTGCCAGCAGCTTAGGGCACGCGTTCAGGGACGAGCAGTACTTC